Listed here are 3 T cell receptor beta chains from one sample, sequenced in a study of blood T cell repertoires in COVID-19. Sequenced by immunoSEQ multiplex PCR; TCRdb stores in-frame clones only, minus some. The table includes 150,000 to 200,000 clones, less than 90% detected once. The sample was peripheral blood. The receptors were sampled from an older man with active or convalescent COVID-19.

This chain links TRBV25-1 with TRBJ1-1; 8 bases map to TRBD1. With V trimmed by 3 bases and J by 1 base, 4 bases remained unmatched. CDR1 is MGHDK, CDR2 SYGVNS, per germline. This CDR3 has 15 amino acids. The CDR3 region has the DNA TGTGCCAGCAGTGACCCGGGACAGGCGAACACTGAAGCTTTCTTT. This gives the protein CASSDPGQANTEAFF. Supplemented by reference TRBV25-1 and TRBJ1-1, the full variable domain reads EADIYQTPRYLVIGTGKKITLECSQTMGHDKMYWYQQDPGMELHLIHYSYGVNSTEKGDLSSESTVSRIRTEHFPLTLESARPSHTSQYLCASSDPGQANTEAFFGQGTRLTVV.

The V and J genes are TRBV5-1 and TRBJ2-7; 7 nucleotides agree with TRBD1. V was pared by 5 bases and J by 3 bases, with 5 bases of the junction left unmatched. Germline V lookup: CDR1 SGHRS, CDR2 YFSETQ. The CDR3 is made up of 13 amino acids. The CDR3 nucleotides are TGCGCCAGCAGTGGGGACAGCCACTACGAGCAGTACTTC. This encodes CASSGDSHYEQYF.

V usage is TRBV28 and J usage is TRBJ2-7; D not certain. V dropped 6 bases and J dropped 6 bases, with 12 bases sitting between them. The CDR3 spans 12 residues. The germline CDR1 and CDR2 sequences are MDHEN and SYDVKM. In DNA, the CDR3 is TGTGCCAGCAGCAAGAAGAGGTTCGAGCAGTACTTC. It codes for CASSKKRFEQYF.